The 22 T cell receptor beta chains presented below share a single source sample, sequenced in a study of radiation and T cells in renal cell carcinoma (TCRdb year 2020). Libraries came from the immunoSEQ multiplex PCR assay. In TCRdb, the immuneACCESS table is reduced to in-frame sequences with V and J assigned. These tables do not hold every clone; where another copy was compared, an unresolved V gene accounts for under half, and the others remain unexplained. The sample has 100,000 to 150,000 clones on record, more than 75% of them singletons. The ten largest clones add up to around 6% of the sample. The sample's time point label, in plain terms: blood 2 weeks post-SBRT. The treatment or condition label for this specimen denotes: 15 Gy SBRT to primary tumor, nephrectomy 4 weeks later. The sequencing used blood, collected from a patient whose treatment included radiotherapy and nephrectomy. The receptors come from a woman aged 70-85 years with renal cell carcinoma.

J is TRBJ2-7 and V is TRBV23-1; 11 nucleotides agree with TRBD1. Being an ORF, TRBV23-1 has a function that is uncertain. The CDR3 is 20 amino acids. The junction had 15 bases not matched to a gene; V was cut back by 0 bases and J by 2 bases. CDR3 sequence (DNA): TGCGCCAGCAGTCAATCGGGGATTAGGACAGGGGGCTGCGTGCCCTACGAGCAGTACTTC. Protein sequence: CASSQSGIRTGGCVPYEQYF.

J is TRBJ2-7 and V is TRBV25-1; D gene ambiguous. Germline V gives CDR1 MGHDK, CDR2 SYGVNS. With 4 bases removed from V and 2 bases from J, the gap between germline ends came to 9 bases. The CDR3 runs to 13 residues. The CDR3 loop is CASSAQTPYEQYF. In DNA, the CDR3 is TGTGCCAGCAGTGCTCAGACTCCCTACGAGCAGTACTTC.

This sequence joins TRBV19 and TRBJ2-7, with D perhaps TRBD2 (7 bases). Trimming removed 5 bases from V and 0 bases from J, with 14 bases in between. Germline assignment: CDR1 LNHDA and CDR2 SQIVND (reference sequence). The CDR3 is 15 residues long. The chain's CDR3 is CASSAHRDYSYEQYF. CDR3 nucleotides: TGTGCCAGTAGTGCACACAGGGACTACTCCTACGAGCAGTACTTC. Together with reference TRBV19 and TRBJ2-7, the CDR3 gives the full variable domain: DGGITQSPKYLFRKEGQNVTLSCEQNLNHDAMYWYRQDPGQGLRLIYYSQIVNDFQKGDIAEGYSVSREKKESFPLTVTSAQKNPTAFYLCASSAHRDYSYEQYFGPGTRLTVT.

The rearrangement links TRBV7-2 to TRBJ1-5, with 9 bases lining up with TRBD1. Germline lookup yields CDR1 SGHTA and CDR2 FQGNSA. The ends lost 3 bases at V and 6 bases at J; junction bases unmatched: 6. The CDR3 extends over 15 amino acids. In DNA form, the CDR3 reads TGTGCCAGCAGCTTCGACAGGGGGGTCGGTCAGCCCCAGCATTTT. Translated, it gives CASSFDRGVGQPQHF.

The rearrangement uses TRBV2 and TRBJ2-7, with unresolved D. Germline V gives CDR1 SNHLY, CDR2 FYNNEI. Trimming cost V 4 bases and J 5 bases, with 15 bases left between them. This CDR3 comprises 14 residues. This chain's CDR3 is CASSVGPLVNEQYF. The DNA for the CDR3 is TGTGCCAGCAGTGTGGGTCCGCTAGTTAACGAGCAGTACTTC.

The chain has TRBV5-4 and TRBJ1-1; TRBD1 aligns across 8 bases. The CDR3 has 16 amino acids. V was pared by 4 bases and J by 1 base, with 9 bases of the junction left unmatched. CDR1 and CDR2 (germline): SGHNT, YYREEE (reference sequence). Written as DNA, the CDR3 is TGTGCCAGCAGCGGGCAGGGGGCGATACCGAACACTGAAGCTTTCTTT. This encodes CASSGQGAIPNTEAFF.

The chain employs TRBV11-2 and TRBJ1-1; weak D call: TRBD1 (5 bases). The CDR3 length is 15 residues. Germline loops: CDR1 SGHAT, CDR2 FQNNGV. The ends were cut back, 1 base at V and 10 bases at J, with 19 bases in the middle. The CDR3 loop reads CASSLGVGATVGAFF. The CDR3 DNA sequence: TGTGCCAGCAGCTTAGGGGTTGGGGCCACGGTTGGAGCTTTCTTT.

The V gene is TRBV9, the J gene TRBJ2-5, with D perhaps TRBD1 (6 bases). V lost 3 bases and J lost 10, with 16 bases in between. CDR1 SGDLS and CDR2 YYNGEE come from the germline V gene. This CDR3 is built from 13 residues. The CDR3 DNA is TGTGCCAGCAGCGCGACCTATCTAGGGGGCCAGTACTTC. The encoded protein is CASSATYLGGQYF.

CDR3 amino acids: CASSQVRGGSYEQYF. The CDR3 DNA is TGTGCCAGCAGCCAAGTTCGCGGGGGCTCCTACGAGCAGTACTTC. The chain couples TRBV4-2 to TRBJ2-7, with 7 bases lining up with TRBD2. CDR3 length: 15 residues. With V trimmed by 1 base and J by 0 bases, 3 bases remained unmatched. Germline lookup yields CDR1 LGHNA and CDR2 YNFKEQ.

This chain connects TRBV6-5 to TRBJ2-6, with D possibly matching TRBD2 (5 bases). This CDR3 contains 15 residues. CDR1 is MNHEY, CDR2 SVGAGI, per germline. The V end lost 6 bases, the J end lost 3 bases, and 12 bases lay between the germline ends. CDR3 sequence: CASSRAGHGANVLTF. The CDR3 DNA is TGTGCCAGCAGCCGCGCGGGCCATGGGGCCAACGTCCTGACTTTC.

This sequence joins TRBV6-6 and TRBJ1-1; weak D call: TRBD1 (6 bases). CDR1 is MNHNY and CDR2 is SVGAGI in the germline V gene (reference sequence). This CDR3 has 15 residues. Trimming shortened V by 6 bases and J by 4 bases, and 18 bases separated the two germline ends. CDR3 loop: CASRGGAPRSTEAFF. CDR3 sequence (DNA): TGTGCCAGCAGAGGGGGGGCGCCTAGGTCCACTGAAGCTTTCTTT.

V usage is TRBV6-4 and J usage is TRBJ2-7, with D uncertain. From germline, CDR1 is MRHNA and CDR2 SNTAGT. Trimming shortened V by 6 bases and J by 6 bases, and 18 bases separated the two germline ends. CDR3 length equals 14 residues. CDR3 nucleotides: TGTGCCAGCAGCGAACAACCCCGAGTGGGCGAGCAGTACTTC. Its translation is CASSEQPRVGEQYF.

V is TRBV29-1 and J is TRBJ2-5; D may correspond to TRBD1 or TRBD2 (5 bases each). From germline, CDR1 is SQVTM and CDR2 ANQGSEA. V lost 6 bases, J lost 5 bases, and 16 bases lay in between. The CDR3 length is 13 residues. CDR3: CSVRVGPGETQYF. The DNA of the CDR3 is TGCAGCGTGAGGGTGGGGCCAGGGGAGACCCAGTACTTC.

This chain connects TRBV6-5 to TRBJ1-5, with 11 bases lining up with TRBD1. The germline CDR1 and CDR2 sequences are MNHEY and SVGAGI. V was clipped by 5 bases and J by 7 bases; unmatched bases: 7. This CDR3 has 15 amino acids. CDR3 DNA: TGTGCCAGCAGTCCCGGACAGGGGGCGAGACAGCCCCAGCATTTT. Translated: CASSPGQGARQPQHF.

The rearrangement uses TRBV30 and TRBJ1-6; 9 bases fit TRBD1. Trimming at V came to 1 base and at J to 7 bases, leaving 5 bases not matched to a gene. This CDR3 contains 15 residues. CDR1 is GTSNPN, CDR2 SVGIG, per germline (reference sequence). The CDR3 spells CAWSGGQGPNSPLHF. DNA of the CDR3: TGTGCCTGGAGTGGCGGACAGGGGCCGAATTCACCCCTCCACTTT.

The CDR3 protein is CASGLSGGTGKVSGYTF. The CDR3, as DNA: TGTGCCAGCGGATTGTCCGGCGGGACAGGGAAAGTGAGCGGCTACACCTTC. This chain links TRBV11-3 with TRBJ1-2; TRBD1 matches 9 bases. The germline V gene encodes CDR1 SGHNT and CDR2 YENEEA. V shed 8 bases, J shed 8 bases, and the junction held 21 bases outside the gene matches. The CDR3 is 17 residues long.

The chain links TRBV6-1 to TRBJ1-1; TRBD1 matches at 10 bases. V lost 1 base to trimming and J lost 11 bases; unmatched junction nucleotides: 10. CDR1 is MNHNS, CDR2 SASEGT, per germline. The length of the CDR3 is 15 residues. The CDR3 nucleotides read TGTGCCAGCAGTGAAGAAATGGGACAGGGGAGAACGGCTTTCTTT. This encodes CASSEEMGQGRTAFF.

The chain employs TRBV12-5 and TRBJ2-7; D may match TRBD1 or TRBD2 (6 bases each). This CDR3 region has 15 residues. The V gene lost 2 bases and the J gene lost 3 bases, with 14 bases spanning the gap. Germline CDR1 is LGHNT and CDR2 is FRNRAP. The DNA for the CDR3 is TGTGCTAGTGGTTTGTGGGGGGACACAAACTACGAGCAGTACTTC. It translates to CASGLWGDTNYEQYF. Variable domain in full (rest from reference TRBV12-5 and TRBJ2-7): DARVTQTPRHKVTEMGQEVTMRCQPILGHNTVFWYRQTMMQGLELLAYFRNRAPLDDSGMPKDRFSAEMPDATLATLKIQPSEPRDSAVYFCASGLWGDTNYEQYFGPGTRLTVT.

J is TRBJ1-1 and V is TRBV7-8, with TRBD1 matching over 8 bases. This CDR3 is 15 amino acids long. V gave up 5 bases and J gave up 0 bases; unmatched junction bases: 5. Germline CDR1 SGHVS, CDR2 FQNEAQ. CDR3 nucleotides: TGTGCCAGCAGCATGAGGACAGGGATGAACACTGAAGCTTTCTTT. This codes for CASSMRTGMNTEAFF.

This clone came up once. The chain has TRBV7-9 and TRBJ2-1; TRBD2 aligns across 8 bases. Trimming removed 4 bases from V and 3 bases from J; junction bases left unmatched: 5. Germline CDR1 is SEHNR and CDR2 is FQNEAQ (reference sequence). This CDR3 is 15 amino acids long. The chain's CDR3 is CASSSTGTSYNEQFF. The CDR3 DNA reads TGTGCCAGCAGCTCCACCGGGACTAGCTACAATGAGCAGTTCTTC.

The V and J genes are TRBV11-1 and TRBJ2-7; 10 positions match TRBD1. V trimming: 3 bases; J trimming: 3 bases; junction bases outside the gene matches: 2. CDR3 length: 14 amino acids. Germline CDR1 is SGHAT and CDR2 is FQDESV (reference sequence). DNA for the CDR3: TGTGCCAGCAGCTTGGGACAGGGGCTCTACGAGCAGTACTTC. It yields the protein CASSLGQGLYEQYF.

This chain uses TRBV29-1 with TRBJ1-2, with D possibly being TRBD1 (6 bases). This CDR3 has 12 amino acids. V was cut by 5 bases and J by 2 bases, with 9 bases left in between. Looked up from germline, CDR1 is SQVTM and CDR2 is ANQGSEA. CDR3 bases: TGCAGCGTTTACAGGGTGAACTATGGCTACACCTTC. The encoded protein is CSVYRVNYGYTF.